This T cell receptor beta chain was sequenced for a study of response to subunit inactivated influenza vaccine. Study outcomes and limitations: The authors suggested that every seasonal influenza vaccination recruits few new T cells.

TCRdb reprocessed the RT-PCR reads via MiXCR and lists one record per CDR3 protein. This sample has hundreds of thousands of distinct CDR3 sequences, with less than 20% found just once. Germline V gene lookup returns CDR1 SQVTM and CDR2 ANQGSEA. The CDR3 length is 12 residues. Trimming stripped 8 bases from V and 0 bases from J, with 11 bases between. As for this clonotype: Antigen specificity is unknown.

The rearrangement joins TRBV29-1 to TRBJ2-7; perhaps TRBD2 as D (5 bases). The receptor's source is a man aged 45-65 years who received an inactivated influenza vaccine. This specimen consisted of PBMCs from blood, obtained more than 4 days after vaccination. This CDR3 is CSSGESSYEQYF. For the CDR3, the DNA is TGCAGCTCTGGGGAGAGCTCCTACGAGCAGTACTTC.